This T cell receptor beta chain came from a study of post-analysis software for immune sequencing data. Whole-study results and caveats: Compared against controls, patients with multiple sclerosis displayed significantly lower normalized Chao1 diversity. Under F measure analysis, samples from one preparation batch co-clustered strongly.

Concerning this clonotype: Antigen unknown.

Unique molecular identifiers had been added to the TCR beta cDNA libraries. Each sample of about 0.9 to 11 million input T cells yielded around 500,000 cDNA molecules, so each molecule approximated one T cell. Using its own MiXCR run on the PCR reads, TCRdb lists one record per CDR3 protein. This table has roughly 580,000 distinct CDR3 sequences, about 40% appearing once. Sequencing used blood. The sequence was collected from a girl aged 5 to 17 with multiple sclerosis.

As DNA, the CDR3 is TGTGCCAGCAGCGCCGGGACAGGGGGCTTCGATACGCAGTATTTT. Its protein product is CASSAGTGGFDTQYF. The chain uses TRBV7-2 and TRBJ2-3, with 12 bases identical to TRBD1. Unmatched junction bases numbered 6, after V lost 5 bases and J lost 6 bases. From germline, CDR1 is SGHTA and CDR2 FQGNSA. The CDR3 runs to 15 residues.